This T cell receptor (beta chain) comes out of a study of control samples from healthy donors and cancer patients. TCRdb's table, derived via immunoSEQ multiplex PCR, lists solely in-frame clones and lacks some. Of 70,000 to 80,000 clones in the sample, about nine tenths were seen once. The CDR3 spans 13 residues. Germline values: CDR1 SNHLY, CDR2 FYNNEI. The germline V and J ends were trimmed by 6 bases and 1 base, with 9 bases remaining between them. This chain links TRBV2 with TRBJ1-1; D is ambiguous. The source is a woman aged 45-59 years with colorectal cancer. Material for sequencing was PBMCs. The CDR3 region has the DNA TGTGCCAGCAGAACGAATGGGAACACTGAAGCTTTCTTT. Protein product: CASRTNGNTEAFF.